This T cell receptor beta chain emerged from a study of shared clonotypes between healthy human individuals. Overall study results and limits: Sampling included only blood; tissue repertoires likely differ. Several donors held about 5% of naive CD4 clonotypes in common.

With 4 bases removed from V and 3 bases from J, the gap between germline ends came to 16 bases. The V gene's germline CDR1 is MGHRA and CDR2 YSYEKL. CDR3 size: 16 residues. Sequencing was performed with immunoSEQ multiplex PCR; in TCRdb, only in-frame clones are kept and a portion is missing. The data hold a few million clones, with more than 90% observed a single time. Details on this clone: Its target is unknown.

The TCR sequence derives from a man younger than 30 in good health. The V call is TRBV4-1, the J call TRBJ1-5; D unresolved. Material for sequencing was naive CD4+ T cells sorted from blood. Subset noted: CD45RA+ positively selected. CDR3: CASSRGGTTDNQPQHF. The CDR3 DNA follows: TGCGCCAGCAGCCGAGGAGGAACCACGGACAATCAGCCCCAGCATTTT.